This TCR beta chain appears in the sequencing data of a study of blood T cell repertoires in COVID-19. The method was immunoSEQ multiplex PCR; TCRdb's version includes in-frame clones alone and lacks a portion of them. The sample has 300,000 to 500,000 clones, 70% to 90% seen once. CDR3 length equals 14 residues. The V end lost 3 bases, the J end lost 4 bases, and 15 bases lay between the germline ends. Germline V CDR1 and CDR2: DFQATT, SNEGSKA (reference sequence). The J gene is TRBJ1-1, the V gene TRBV20-1, with D perhaps matching TRBD1 (6 bases). This TCR came from a woman aged 30 to 39 with acute COVID-19. The sequencing sample was made of PBMCs or T cells enriched from blood (not recorded which). CDR3 bases: TGCAGTGCTAGTACCCAGGGGTTTGGCACTGAAGCTTTCTTT. The encoded protein is CSASTQGFGTEAFF.